This T cell receptor (beta chain) stems from a study of T cell clonality in common variable immunodeficiency. Study-level results: CVID subjects showed higher TCRbeta clonality than healthy controls. T cell subpopulation sequencing would be needed to explain CVID clonality. CVID subjects shared fewer TCRbeta clones than healthy controls did.

V was clipped by 5 bases and J by 3 bases, with 14 bases between them. This CDR3 comprises 13 residues. Germline V gives CDR1 SQVTM, CDR2 ANQGSEA. On this clone itself: The antigen is undetermined. The CDR3 end falls 3 residues outside the read, so it is completed with the germline J gene. Other DNA variants within this sample encode the same CDR3.

Assay used: immunoSEQ multiplex PCR; TCRdb lists only in-frame clones, some missing. The repertoire consists of over 40,000 clones, none detected only once. This chain connects TRBV29-1 to TRBJ2-7; a weak D match, TRBD2 (5 bases). The receptor comes from a person aged 18 to 70 in good health. The sample taken for sequencing was peripheral blood mononuclear cells. The CDR3 bases that were read are TGCAGCGTTTTGACGGGGTCCCACTACGAG. It translates to CSVLTGSHYE. Given in full, the CDR3 is CSVLTGSHYEQYF.